The clone carrying this T cell receptor beta chain was picked up a small number of times. The antigen is not known. These data come from a study of cytomegalovirus exposure and HLA in healthy donors. Regarding the study as a whole: With later analysis, a missense DCLRE1C variant became linked to TCR beta V- and J-gene trimming. Presence/absence analyses treated sequencing depth as roughly uniform across donors.

A multiplex PCR was run with 60 Vbeta primers and 13 Jbeta primers. Repertoires were generated with immunoSEQ multiplex PCR, while TCRdb's copy carries only in-frame clones and drops some. The data contain under 55,000 clones, around 70% of them singletons. At collection, donors were nominally healthy, but unrecorded immune exposures were probable. The clonotype comes from a woman aged 45-65 years in good health and CMV-seronegative. Sequences were obtained from PBMCs.

CDR3 region: CASSPPRQGSIQETQYF. CDR3 DNA sequence: TGTGCCAGTAGTCCCCCTAGACAGGGGTCTATCCAAGAGACCCAGTACTTC. The chain employs TRBV19 and TRBJ2-5, with 8 bases aligning to TRBD1. V dropped 5 bases and J dropped 1; count of bases not matched to a gene: 12. The CDR3 loop spans 17 amino acids. Germline-derived CDR1 and CDR2 are LNHDA and SQIVND (reference sequence).